This T cell receptor beta chain was identified during a study of naive and memory T cell subsets. Two oligonucleotides, mixed equimolar, formed the beta constant-region primer covering TRBC1 and TRBC2. MiXCR, run by TCRdb on the UMI-ligation and nested PCR reads, gives a single entry per CDR3 protein. The table shows 120,000 to 150,000 distinct CDR3 sequences, with approximately 15% occurring only once. The CDR3 runs 15 residues. Trimming pared 0 bases from V and 7 bases from J, leaving 16 bases between. Per the germline V gene, CDR1 is KGHSH and CDR2 is LQKENI. Sequences were obtained from naive CD4+ T cells from blood. The TCR was taken from a human donor in good health. The genes are TRBV18 and TRBJ2-7, with D hard to call. CDR3 amino acids: CASSPPGRSGEEQYF. The CDR3 coding sequence is TGTGCCAGCTCACCACCGGGAAGGAGTGGAGAAGAGCAGTACTTC. The full variable domain, its missing parts supplied by reference TRBV18 and TRBJ2-7, is NAGVMQNPRHLVRRRGQEARLRCSPMKGHSHVYWYRQLPEEGLKFMVYLQKENIIDESGMPKERFSAEFPKEGPSILRIQQVVRGDSAAYFCASSPPGRSGEEQYFGPGTRLTVT.